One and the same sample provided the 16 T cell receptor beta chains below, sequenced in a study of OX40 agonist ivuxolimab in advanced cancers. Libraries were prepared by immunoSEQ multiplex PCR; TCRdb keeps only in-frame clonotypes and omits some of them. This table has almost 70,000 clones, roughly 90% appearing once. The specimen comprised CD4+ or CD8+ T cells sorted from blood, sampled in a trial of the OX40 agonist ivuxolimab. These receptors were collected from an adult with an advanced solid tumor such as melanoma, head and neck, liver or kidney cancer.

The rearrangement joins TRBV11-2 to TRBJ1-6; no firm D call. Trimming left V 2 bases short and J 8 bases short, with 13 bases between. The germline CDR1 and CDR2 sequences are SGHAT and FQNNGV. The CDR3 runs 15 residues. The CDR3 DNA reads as TGTGCCAGCAGCTTACGAAGGGCTCTTGATTCACCCCTCCACTTT. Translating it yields CASSLRRALDSPLHF.

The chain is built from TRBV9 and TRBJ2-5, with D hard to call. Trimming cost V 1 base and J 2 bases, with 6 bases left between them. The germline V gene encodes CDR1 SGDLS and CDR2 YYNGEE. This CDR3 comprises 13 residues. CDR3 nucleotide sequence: TGTGCCAGCAGCGTAATACCTCAAGAGACCCAGTACTTC. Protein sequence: CASSVIPQETQYF. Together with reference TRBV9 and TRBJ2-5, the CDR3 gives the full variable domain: DSGVTQTPKHLITATGQRVTLRCSPRSGDLSVYWYQQSLDQGLQFLIQYYNGEERAKGNILERFSAQQFPDLHSELNLSSLELGDSALYFCASSVIPQETQYFGPGTRLLVL.

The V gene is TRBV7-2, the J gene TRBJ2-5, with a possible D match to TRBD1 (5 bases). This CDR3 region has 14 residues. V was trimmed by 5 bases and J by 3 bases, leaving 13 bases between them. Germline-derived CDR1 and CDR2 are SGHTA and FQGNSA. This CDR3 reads CASSLTREKETQYF. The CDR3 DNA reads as TGTGCCAGCAGCCTCACCAGGGAAAAAGAGACCCAGTACTTC.

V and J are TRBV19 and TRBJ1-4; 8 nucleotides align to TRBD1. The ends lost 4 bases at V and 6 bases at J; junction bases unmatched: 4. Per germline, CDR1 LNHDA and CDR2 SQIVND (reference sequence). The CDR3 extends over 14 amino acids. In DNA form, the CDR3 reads TGTGCCAGTAGTAGGACAGGGTCGTATGAAAAACTGTTTTTT. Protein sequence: CASSRTGSYEKLFF.

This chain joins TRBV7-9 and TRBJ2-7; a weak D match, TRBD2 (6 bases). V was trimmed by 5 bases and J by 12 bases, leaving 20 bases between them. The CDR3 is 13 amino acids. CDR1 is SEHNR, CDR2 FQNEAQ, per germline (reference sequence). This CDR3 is CASSPGTSPSLYF. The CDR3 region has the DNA TGTGCCAGCAGCCCCGGGACTTCCCCGAGCTTGTACTTC.

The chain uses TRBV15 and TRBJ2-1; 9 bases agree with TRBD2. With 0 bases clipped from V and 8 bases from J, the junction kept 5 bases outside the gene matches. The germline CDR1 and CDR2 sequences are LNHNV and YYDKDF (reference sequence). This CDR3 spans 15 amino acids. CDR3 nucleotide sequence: TGTGCCACCAGCAGAGAGCGGGGGGGCCCCCATGAGCAGTTCTTC. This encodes CATSRERGGPHEQFF.

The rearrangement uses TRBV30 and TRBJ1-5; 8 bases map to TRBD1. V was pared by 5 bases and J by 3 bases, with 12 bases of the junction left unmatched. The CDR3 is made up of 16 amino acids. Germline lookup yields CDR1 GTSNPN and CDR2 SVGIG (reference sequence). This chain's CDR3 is CAWRSRGRVSNQPQHF. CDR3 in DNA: TGTGCCTGGCGAAGCAGGGGGCGCGTTTCCAATCAGCCCCAGCATTTT.

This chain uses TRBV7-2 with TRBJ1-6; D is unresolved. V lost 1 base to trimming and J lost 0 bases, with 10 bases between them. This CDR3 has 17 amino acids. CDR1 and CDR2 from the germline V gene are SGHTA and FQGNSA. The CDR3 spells CASSLVSLTSYNSPLHF. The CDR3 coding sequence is TGTGCCAGCAGCTTAGTAAGCCTAACCTCCTATAATTCACCCCTCCACTTT.

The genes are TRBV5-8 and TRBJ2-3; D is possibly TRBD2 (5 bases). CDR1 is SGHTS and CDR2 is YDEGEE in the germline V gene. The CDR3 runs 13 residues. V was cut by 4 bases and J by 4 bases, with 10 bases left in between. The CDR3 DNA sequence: TGTGCCAGCAGCCCGGACTTCGCAGATACGCAGTATTTT. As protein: CASSPDFADTQYF. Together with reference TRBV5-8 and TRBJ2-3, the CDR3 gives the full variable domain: EAGVTQSPTHLIKTRGQQATLRCSPISGHTSVYWYQQALGLGLQFLLWYDEGEERNRGNFPPRFSGRQFPNYSSELNVNALELEDSALYLCASSPDFADTQYFGPGTRLTVL.

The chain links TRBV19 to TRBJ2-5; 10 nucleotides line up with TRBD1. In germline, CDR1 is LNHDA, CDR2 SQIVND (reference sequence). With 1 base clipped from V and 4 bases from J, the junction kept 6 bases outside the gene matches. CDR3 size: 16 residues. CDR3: CASSIGPGQGTETQYF. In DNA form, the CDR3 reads TGTGCCAGTAGTATAGGACCGGGACAGGGGACAGAGACCCAGTACTTC.

Written as DNA, the CDR3 is TGTGCCAGCAGCTTAAGGACACTCTATGGCTACACCTTC. Translating gives CASSLRTLYGYTF. The chain uses TRBV5-4 and TRBJ1-2, with TRBD1 as a possible D gene (5 bases). CDR3 length equals 13 residues. The V end lost 2 bases, the J end lost 4 bases, and 9 bases lay between the germline ends. Germline V gene lookup returns CDR1 SGHNT and CDR2 YYREEE (reference sequence).

The CDR3 DNA is TGTGCCAGCAGCTTGGGCGGCCTCACGACAGGGGTGGCCCAGCATTTT. It specifies CASSLGGLTTGVAQHF. J is TRBJ1-5 and V is TRBV5-4, with 8 bases identical to TRBD1. Losses at the gene ends were 0 bases for V and 11 bases for J; bases not matched to a gene: 13. The CDR3 extends over 16 amino acids. CDR1 is SGHNT and CDR2 is YYREEE in the germline V gene (reference sequence).

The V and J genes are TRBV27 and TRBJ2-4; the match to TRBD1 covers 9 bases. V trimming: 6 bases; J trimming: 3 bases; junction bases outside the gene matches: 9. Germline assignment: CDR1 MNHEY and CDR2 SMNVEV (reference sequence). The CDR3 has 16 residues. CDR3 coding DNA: TGTGCCAGCAGCAACAGGGGGCGGATAGGCAAAAACATTCAGTACTTC. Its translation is CASSNRGRIGKNIQYF.

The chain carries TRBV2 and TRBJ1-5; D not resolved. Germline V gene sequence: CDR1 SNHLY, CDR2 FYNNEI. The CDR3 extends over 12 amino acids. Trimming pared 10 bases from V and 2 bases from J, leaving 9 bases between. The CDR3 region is CATAPGNQPQHF. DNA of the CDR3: TGTGCCACCGCTCCGGGCAATCAGCCCCAGCATTTT.

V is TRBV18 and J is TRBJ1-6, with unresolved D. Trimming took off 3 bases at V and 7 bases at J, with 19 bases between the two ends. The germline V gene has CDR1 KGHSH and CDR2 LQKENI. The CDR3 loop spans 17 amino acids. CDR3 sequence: CASSPEAARFRNSPLHF. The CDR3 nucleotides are TGTGCCAGCTCACCGGAGGCCGCGCGGTTTCGGAATTCACCCCTCCACTTT. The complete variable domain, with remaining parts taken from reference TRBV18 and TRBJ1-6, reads NAGVMQNPRHLVRRRGQEARLRCSPMKGHSHVYWYRQLPEEGLKFMVYLQKENIIDESGMPKERFSAEFPKEGPSILRIQQVVRGDSAAYFCASSPEAARFRNSPLHFGNGTRLTVT.

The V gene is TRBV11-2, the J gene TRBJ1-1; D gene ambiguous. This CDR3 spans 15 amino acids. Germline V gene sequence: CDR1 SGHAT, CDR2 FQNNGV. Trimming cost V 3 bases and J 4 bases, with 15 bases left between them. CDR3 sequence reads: CASSFLGGVSTEAFF. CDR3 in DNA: TGTGCCAGCAGCTTCCTTGGCGGGGTTAGCACTGAAGCTTTCTTT. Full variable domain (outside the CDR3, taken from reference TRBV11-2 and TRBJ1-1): EAGVAQSPRYKIIEKRQSVAFWCNPISGHATLYWYQQILGQGPKLLIQFQNNGVVDDSQLPKDRFSAERLKGVDSTLKIQPAKLEDSAVYLCASSFLGGVSTEAFFGQGTRLTVV.